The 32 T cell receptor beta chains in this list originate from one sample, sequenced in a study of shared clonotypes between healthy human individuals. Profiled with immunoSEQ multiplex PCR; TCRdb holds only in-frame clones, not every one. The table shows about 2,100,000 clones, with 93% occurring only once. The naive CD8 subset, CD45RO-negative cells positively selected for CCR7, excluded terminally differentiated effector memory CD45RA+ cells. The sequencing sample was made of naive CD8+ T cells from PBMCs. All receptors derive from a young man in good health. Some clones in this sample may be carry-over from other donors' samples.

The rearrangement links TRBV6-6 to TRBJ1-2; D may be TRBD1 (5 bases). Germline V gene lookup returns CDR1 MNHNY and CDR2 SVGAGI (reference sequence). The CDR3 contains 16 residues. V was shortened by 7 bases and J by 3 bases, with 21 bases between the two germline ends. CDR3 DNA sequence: TGTGCCAGCACCCAAAGGTGGGACCAGGTAGACTATGGCTACACCTTC. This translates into CASTQRWDQVDYGYTF.

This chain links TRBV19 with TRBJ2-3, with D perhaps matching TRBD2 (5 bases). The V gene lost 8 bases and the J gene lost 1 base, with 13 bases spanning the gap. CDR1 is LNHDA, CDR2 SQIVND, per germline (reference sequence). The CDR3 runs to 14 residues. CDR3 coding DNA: TGTGCCAGTGCGAGGGTCGCTGGCACAGATACGCAGTATTTT. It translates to CASARVAGTDTQYF.

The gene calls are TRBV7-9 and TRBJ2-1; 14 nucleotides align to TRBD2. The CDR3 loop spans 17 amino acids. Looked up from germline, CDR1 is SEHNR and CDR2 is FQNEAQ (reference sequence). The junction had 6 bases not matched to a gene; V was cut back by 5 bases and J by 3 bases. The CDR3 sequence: CASSDGTSGRNYNEQFF. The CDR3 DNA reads TGTGCCAGCAGCGACGGGACTAGCGGGAGAAACTACAATGAGCAGTTCTTC. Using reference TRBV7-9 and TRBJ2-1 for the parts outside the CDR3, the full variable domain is DTGVSQNPRHKITKRGQNVTFRCDPISEHNRLYWYRQTLGQGPEFLTYFQNEAQLEKSRLLSDRFSAERPKGSFSTLEIQRTEQGDSAMYLCASSDGTSGRNYNEQFFGPGTRLTVL.

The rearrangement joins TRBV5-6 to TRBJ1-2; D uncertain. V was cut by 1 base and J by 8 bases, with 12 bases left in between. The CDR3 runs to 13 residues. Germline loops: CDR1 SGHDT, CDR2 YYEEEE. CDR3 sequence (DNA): TGTGCCAGCAGCTTGAGCAGGACGAGGGGCTACACCTTC. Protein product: CASSLSRTRGYTF.

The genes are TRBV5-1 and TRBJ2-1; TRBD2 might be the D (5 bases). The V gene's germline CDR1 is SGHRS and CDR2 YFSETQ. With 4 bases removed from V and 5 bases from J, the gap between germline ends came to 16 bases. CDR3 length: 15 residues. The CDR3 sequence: CASSIRVPGDNEQFF. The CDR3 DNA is TGCGCCAGCAGCATCCGGGTTCCCGGGGACAATGAGCAGTTCTTC.

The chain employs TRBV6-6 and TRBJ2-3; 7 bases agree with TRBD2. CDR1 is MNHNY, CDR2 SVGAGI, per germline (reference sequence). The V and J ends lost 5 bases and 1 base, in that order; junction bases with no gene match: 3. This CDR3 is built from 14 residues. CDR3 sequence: CASSPTSGTDTQYF. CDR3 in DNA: TGTGCCAGCAGTCCCACTAGCGGCACAGATACGCAGTATTTT.

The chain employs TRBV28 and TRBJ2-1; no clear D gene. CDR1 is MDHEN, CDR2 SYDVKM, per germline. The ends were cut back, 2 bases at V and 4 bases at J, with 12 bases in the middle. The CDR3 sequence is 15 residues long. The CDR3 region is CASSLPGLLYNEQFF. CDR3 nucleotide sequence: TGTGCCAGCAGTTTACCGGGCCTGTTATACAATGAGCAGTTCTTC.

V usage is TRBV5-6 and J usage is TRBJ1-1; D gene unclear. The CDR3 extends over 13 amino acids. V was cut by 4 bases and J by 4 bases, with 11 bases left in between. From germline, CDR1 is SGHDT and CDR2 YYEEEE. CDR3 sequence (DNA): TGTGCCAGCAGCGGAAGCCGGAGCACTGAAGCTTTCTTT. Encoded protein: CASSGSRSTEAFF.

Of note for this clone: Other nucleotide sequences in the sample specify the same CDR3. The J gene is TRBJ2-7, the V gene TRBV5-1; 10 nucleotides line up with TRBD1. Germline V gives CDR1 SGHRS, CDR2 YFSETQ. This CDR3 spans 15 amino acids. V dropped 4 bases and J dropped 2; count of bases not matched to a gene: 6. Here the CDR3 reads CASSITGTGAYEQYF. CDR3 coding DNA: TGCGCCAGCAGCATTACCGGGACAGGGGCCTACGAGCAGTACTTC.

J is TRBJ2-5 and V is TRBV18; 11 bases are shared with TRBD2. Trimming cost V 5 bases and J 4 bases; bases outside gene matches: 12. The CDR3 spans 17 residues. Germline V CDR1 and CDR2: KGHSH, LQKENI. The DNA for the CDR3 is TGTGCCAGCTCAACCACGGGGCTAGCGGGAGGAACAGAGACCCAGTACTTC. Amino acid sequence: CASSTTGLAGGTETQYF.

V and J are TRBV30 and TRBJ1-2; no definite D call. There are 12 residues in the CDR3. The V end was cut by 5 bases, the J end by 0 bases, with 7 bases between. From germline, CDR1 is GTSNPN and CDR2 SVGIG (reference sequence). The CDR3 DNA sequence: TGTGCCTGGGCGACGGCTAACTATGGCTACACCTTC. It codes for CAWATANYGYTF.

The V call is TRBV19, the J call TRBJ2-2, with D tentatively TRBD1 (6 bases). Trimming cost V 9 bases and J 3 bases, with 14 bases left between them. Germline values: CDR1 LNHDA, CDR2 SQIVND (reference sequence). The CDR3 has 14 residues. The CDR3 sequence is CASRSGVHTGELFF. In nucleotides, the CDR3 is TGTGCCAGCCGATCAGGGGTGCACACCGGGGAGCTGTTTTTT.

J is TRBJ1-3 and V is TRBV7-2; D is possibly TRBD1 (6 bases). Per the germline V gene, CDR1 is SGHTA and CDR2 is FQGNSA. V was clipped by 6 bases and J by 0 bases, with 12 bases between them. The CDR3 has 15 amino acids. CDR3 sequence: CASRRTASSGNTIYF. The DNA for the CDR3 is TGTGCCAGCAGGCGGACAGCGAGCTCTGGAAACACCATATATTTT.

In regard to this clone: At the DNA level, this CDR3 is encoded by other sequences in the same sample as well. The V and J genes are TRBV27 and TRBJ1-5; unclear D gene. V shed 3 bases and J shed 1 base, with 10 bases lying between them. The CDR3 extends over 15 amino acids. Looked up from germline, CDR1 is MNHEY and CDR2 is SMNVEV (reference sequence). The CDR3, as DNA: TGTGCCAGCAGTTTGCAAGGAACGAGCAATCAGCCCCAGCATTTT. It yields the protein CASSLQGTSNQPQHF.

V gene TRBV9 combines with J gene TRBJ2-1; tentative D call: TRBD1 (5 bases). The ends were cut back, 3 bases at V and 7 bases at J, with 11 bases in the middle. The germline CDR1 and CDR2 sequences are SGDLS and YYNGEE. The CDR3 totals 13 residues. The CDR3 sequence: CASSDLAGNEQFF. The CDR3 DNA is TGTGCCAGCAGCGACTTAGCAGGGAATGAGCAGTTCTTC.

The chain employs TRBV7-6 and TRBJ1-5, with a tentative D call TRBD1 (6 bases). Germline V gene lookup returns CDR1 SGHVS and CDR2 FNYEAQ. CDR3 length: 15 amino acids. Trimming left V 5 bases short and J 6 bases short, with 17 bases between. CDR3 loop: CASSHGGRECQPQHF. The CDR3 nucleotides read TGTGCCAGCAGCCATGGGGGCAGGGAGTGTCAGCCCCAGCATTTT.

The CDR3 DNA reads as TGTGCCAGCAGTACCAACAGGGGGGCCTATGGCTACACCTTC. Encoded protein: CASSTNRGAYGYTF. The rearrangement uses TRBV27 and TRBJ1-2, with 8 bases aligning to TRBD1. The CDR3 has 14 residues. The junction had 6 bases not matched to a gene; V was cut back by 5 bases and J by 4 bases. CDR1 is MNHEY and CDR2 is SMNVEV in the germline V gene (reference sequence).

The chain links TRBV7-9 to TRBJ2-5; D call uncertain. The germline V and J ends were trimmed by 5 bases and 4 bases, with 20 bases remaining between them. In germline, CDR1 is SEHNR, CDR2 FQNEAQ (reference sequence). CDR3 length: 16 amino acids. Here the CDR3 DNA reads TGTGCCAGCAGCCCCCCGCCGGCCGCGGTGGGAGAGACCCAGTACTTC. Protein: CASSPPPAAVGETQYF. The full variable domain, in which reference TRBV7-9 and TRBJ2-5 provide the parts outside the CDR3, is DTGVSQNPRHKITKRGQNVTFRCDPISEHNRLYWYRQTLGQGPEFLTYFQNEAQLEKSRLLSDRFSAERPKGSFSTLEIQRTEQGDSAMYLCASSPPPAAVGETQYFGPGTRLLVL.

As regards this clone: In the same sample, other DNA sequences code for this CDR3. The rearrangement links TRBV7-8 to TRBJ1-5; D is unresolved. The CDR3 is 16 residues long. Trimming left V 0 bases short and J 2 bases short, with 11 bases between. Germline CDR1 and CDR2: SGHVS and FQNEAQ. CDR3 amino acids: CASSLAPGWGNQPQHF. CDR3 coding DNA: TGTGCCAGCAGCTTAGCCCCGGGCTGGGGCAATCAGCCCCAGCATTTT.

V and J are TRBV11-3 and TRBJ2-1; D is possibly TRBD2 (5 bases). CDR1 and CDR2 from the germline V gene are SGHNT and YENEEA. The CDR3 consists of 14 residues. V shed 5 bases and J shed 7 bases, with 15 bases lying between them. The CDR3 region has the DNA TGTGCCAGCAGCCCCCGAGAGCGGCCGAATGAGCAGTTCTTC. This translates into CASSPRERPNEQFF.

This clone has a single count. Here the CDR3 DNA reads TGTGCCAGCAGCGTAGGACAGGGGTTATCGTACCAAGAGACCCAGTACTTC. This sequence encodes CASSVGQGLSYQETQYF. V and J are TRBV9 and TRBJ2-5; 8 bases match TRBD1. J lost 0 bases, V lost 0 bases, and 7 bases had no gene match. The CDR3 contains 17 residues. The germline gives CDR1 SGDLS, CDR2 YYNGEE.

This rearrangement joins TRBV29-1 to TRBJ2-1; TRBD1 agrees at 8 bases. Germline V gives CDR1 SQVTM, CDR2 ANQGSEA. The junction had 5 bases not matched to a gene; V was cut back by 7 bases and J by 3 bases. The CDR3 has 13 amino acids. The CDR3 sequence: CSGGQGVYNEQFF. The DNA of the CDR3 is TGCAGCGGCGGACAGGGAGTCTACAATGAGCAGTTCTTC.

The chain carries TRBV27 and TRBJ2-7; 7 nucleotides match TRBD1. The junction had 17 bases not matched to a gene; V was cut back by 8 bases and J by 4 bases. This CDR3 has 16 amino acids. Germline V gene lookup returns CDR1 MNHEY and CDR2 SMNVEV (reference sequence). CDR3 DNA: TGTGCCAGCTCAGGGGTTGACAGGGACGGCGGGTACGAGCAGTACTTC. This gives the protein CASSGVDRDGGYEQYF.

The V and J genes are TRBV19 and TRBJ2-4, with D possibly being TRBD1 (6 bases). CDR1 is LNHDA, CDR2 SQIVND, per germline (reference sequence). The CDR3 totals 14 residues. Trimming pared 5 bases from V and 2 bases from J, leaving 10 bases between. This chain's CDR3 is CASSLGTTKNIQYF. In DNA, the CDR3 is TGTGCCAGTAGTTTAGGGACAACCAAAAACATTCAGTACTTC.

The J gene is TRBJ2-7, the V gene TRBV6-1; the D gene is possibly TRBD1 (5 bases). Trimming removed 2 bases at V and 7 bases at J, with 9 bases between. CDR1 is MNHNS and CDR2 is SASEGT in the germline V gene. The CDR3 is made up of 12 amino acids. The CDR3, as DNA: TGTGCCAGCAGTGAATTTGCAGGGGAGCAGTACTTC. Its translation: CASSEFAGEQYF.

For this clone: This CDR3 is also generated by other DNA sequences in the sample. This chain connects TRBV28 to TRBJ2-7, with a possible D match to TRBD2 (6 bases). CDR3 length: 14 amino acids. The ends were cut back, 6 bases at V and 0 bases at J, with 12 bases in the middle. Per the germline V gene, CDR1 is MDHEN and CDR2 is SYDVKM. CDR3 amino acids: CASSLSGSSYEQYF. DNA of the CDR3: TGTGCCAGCAGCCTTAGCGGTAGCTCCTACGAGCAGTACTTC.

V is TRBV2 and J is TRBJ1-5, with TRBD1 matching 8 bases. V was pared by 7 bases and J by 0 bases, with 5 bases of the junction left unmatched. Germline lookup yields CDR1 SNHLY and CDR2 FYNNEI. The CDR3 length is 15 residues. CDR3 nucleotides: TGTGCCAGCAAAAGGGACAGGTCTAGCAATCAGCCCCAGCATTTT. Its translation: CASKRDRSSNQPQHF.

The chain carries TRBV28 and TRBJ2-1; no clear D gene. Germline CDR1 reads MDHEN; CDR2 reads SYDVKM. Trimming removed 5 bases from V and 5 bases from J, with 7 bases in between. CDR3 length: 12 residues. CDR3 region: CASSPVDNEQFF. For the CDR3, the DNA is TGTGCCAGCAGTCCCGTTGACAATGAGCAGTTCTTC.

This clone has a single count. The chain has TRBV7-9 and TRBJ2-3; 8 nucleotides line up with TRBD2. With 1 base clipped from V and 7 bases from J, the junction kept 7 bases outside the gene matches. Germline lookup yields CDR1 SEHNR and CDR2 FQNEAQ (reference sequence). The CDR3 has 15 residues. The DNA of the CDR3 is TGTGCCAGCAGCTTAGGTGTCGGACTAGCAAATACGCAGTATTTT. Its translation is CASSLGVGLANTQYF.

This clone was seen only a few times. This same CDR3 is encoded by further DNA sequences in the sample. For the CDR3, the DNA is TGTGCCAGCAGTTACGGCGGGAACACCGGGGAGCTGTTTTTT. Translation: CASSYGGNTGELFF. The gene calls are TRBV6-5 and TRBJ2-2; D uncertain. Germline CDR1 is MNHEY and CDR2 is SVGAGI. CDR3 size: 14 residues. The ends were cut back, 2 bases at V and 1 base at J, with 5 bases in the middle.

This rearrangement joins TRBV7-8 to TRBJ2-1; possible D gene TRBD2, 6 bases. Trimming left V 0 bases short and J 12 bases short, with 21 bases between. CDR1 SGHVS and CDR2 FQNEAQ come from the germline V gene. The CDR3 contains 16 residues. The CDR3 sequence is CASSLASSGVPVGQFF. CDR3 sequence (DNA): TGTGCCAGCAGCTTAGCGAGTAGCGGTGTTCCCGTGGGGCAGTTCTTC. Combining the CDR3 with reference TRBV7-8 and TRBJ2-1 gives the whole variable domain GAGVSQSPRYKVAKRGQDVALRCDPISGHVSLFWYQQALGQGPEFLTYFQNEAQLDKSGLPSDRFFAERPEGSVSTLKIQRTQQEDSAVYLCASSLASSGVPVGQFFGPGTRLTVL.

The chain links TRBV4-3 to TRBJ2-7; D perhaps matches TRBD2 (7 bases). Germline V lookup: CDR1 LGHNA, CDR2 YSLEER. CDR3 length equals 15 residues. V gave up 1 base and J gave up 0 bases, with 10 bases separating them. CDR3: CASSQGGGHSYEQYF. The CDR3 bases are TGCGCCAGCAGCCAAGGGGGGGGGCACTCCTACGAGCAGTACTTC.